One sample yielded the 5 T cell receptor beta chains listed below, sequenced in a study of CD8 T cells in ankylosing spondylitis. TCRdb re-analysed the 5' RACE reads in MiXCR, keeping a single row per CDR3 protein. The table shows around 300,000 distinct CDR3 sequences, with approximately 10% occurring only once. The sequenced material came from blood, either unsorted or a sorted T cell fraction (not recorded which). The receptor set was obtained from a female donor with ankylosing spondylitis or in good health (not recorded which).

This clonotype has only a few counts. The chain couples TRBV19 to TRBJ2-7; the D gene is possibly TRBD2 (5 bases). Deletions cut 8 bases from V and 6 bases from J, with 17 bases between. This CDR3 contains 13 residues. Germline assignment: CDR1 LNHDA and CDR2 SQIVND (reference sequence). Here the CDR3 DNA reads TGTGCCAGTCAGGCCTACTCGGCGGGCGAGCAGTACTTC. It specifies CASQAYSAGEQYF.

The chain employs TRBV5-1 and TRBJ2-5; tentatively, D is TRBD2 (6 bases). CDR1 is SGHRS and CDR2 is YFSETQ in the germline V gene. Between the trimmed V and J ends, which lost 4 bases and 2 bases, there was a span of 12 bases. The CDR3 extends over 14 amino acids. The DNA for the CDR3 is TGCGCCAGCAGCCCGGAGGGAATTCAAGAGACCCAGTACTTC. Its translation: CASSPEGIQETQYF.

This clonotype has a count of ten or more. V and J are TRBV4-2 and TRBJ1-1, with 7 bases aligning to TRBD1. CDR1 and CDR2 from the germline V gene are LGHNA and YNFKEQ. V gave up 4 bases and J gave up 1 base; unmatched junction bases: 6. The CDR3 sequence is 15 residues long. The CDR3: CASSPTAGGNTEAFF. The CDR3 region has the DNA TGTGCCAGCAGCCCAACGGCAGGGGGGAACACTGAAGCTTTCTTT.

This clonotype showed up just a few times. The chain's CDR3 is CAWSAAGFLSGYTF. Written as DNA, the CDR3 is TGTGCCTGGAGTGCCGCAGGGTTTTTGTCCGGCTACACCTTC. The V and J genes are TRBV30 and TRBJ1-2; a possible D gene is TRBD1 (5 bases). The CDR3 contains 14 residues. Germline V gene sequence: CDR1 GTSNPN, CDR2 SVGIG (reference sequence). The ends were cut back, 1 base at V and 8 bases at J, with 17 bases in the middle.

The sample holds a few counts of this clonotype. The chain uses TRBV5-5 and TRBJ2-3; D remains unclear. The CDR3 loop spans 14 amino acids. With 1 base removed from V and 4 bases from J, the gap between germline ends came to 10 bases. Germline CDR1 reads SGHKS; CDR2 reads YYEKEE (reference sequence). This chain's CDR3 is CASSLFDGADTQYF. The CDR3 bases are TGTGCCAGCAGCTTGTTCGATGGGGCAGATACGCAGTATTTT.